Listed below are T cell receptor beta chains from one sample, sequenced in a study of blood T cell repertoires in COVID-19. TCRdb's copy holds only in-frame clones and misses some; the assay was immunoSEQ multiplex PCR. This sample carries roughly 400,000 clones, nearly 90% of them seen once, and the ten largest clones take 1.5% to 2%. The sequenced sample consisted of PBMCs or T cells enriched from blood (not recorded which). The receptors derive from a young woman who had recovered from COVID-19. Both conserved end residues are part of each CDR3. The D gene is left open where the match is weak. Not all rows give a size; the values are once, few, many and, for expanded clones, a class.

j_call	v_call	clone_size	d_call	cdr3_nt	cdr3_aa
TRBJ1-2	TRBV4-2	once	-	TGTGCCAGCAGCCAAGAAGAGGGAAATGGCTACACCTTC	CASSQEEGNGYTF
TRBJ1-2	TRBV2	few	TRBD1	TGTGCCAGCAGTTCCCGCCAGACAGGGTCCGGCTACACCTTC	CASSSRQTGSGYTF
TRBJ1-5	TRBV7-2	once	TRBD1	TGTGCCAGCAGCTTAGTCGGGACAGGGAGTCAGCCCCAGCATTTT	CASSLVGTGSQPQHF
TRBJ2-7	TRBV12-5	-	TRBD1	TGTGCTAGTGCCATAACTGACAGGGAGAGGTCCTACGAGCAGTACTTC	CASAITDRERSYEQYF
TRBJ1-3	TRBV5-3	-	-	TGTGCCAGAAGCTACCTGGAGAGCTCTGGAAACACCATATATTTT	CARSYLESSGNTIYF
TRBJ2-2	TRBV7-2	-	TRBD1	TGTGCCAGCAGCTTGGGACAGGGGAGGACCGGGGAGCTGTTTTTT	CASSLGQGRTGELFF
TRBJ2-5	TRBV9	-	-	TGTGCCAGCAGCGTAGCGCTCCAGTCTCAAGAGACCCAGTACTTC	CASSVALQSQETQYF
TRBJ1-2	TRBV19	-	-	TGTGCCAGTAGAACAAACTATGGCTACACCTTC	CASRTNYGYTF
TRBJ2-1	TRBV28	-	-	TGTGCCAGCAGTCCCCTGGGAGGGGGGAAAGTCAATGAGCAGTTCTTC	CASSPLGGGKVNEQFF
TRBJ1-1	TRBV14	-	-	TGTGCCAGCAGCCAAATCAACAATGAAGCTTTCTTT	CASSQINNEAFF
TRBJ2-7	TRBV29-1	-	-	TGCAGCGTTGCTAAAGTTTCAGGGGACTACGAGCAGTACTTC	CSVAKVSGDYEQYF
TRBJ1-2	TRBV7-8	-	TRBD1	TGTGCCAGCAGCTTAGACGGCAACAGGGGTCGTGGCTACACCTTC	CASSLDGNRGRGYTF
TRBJ2-3	TRBV10-1	-	-	TGCGCCAGCAGTGAGTCTGAAGACAACTCTTTTCCCTTAGATACGCAGTATTTT	CASSESEDNSFPLDTQYF
TRBJ2-1	TRBV3-1/TRBV3-2	-	TRBD2	TGTGCCAGCAGCCAAGCCGCGGGACTAGCGGGGGGTGAGCAGTTCTTC	CASSQAAGLAGGEQFF
TRBJ1-2	TRBV30	-	TRBD1	TGTGCCTGGAGTGACGAGAGGACAGGCCGAGAAGGCTACACCTTC	CAWSDERTGREGYTF
TRBJ1-5	TRBV19	-	TRBD1	TGTGCCAGTAAAGCCGGGACAGGAGGATATCAGCCCCAGCATTTT	CASKAGTGGYQPQHF
TRBJ2-5	TRBV6-5	-	-	TGTGCCAGCAGTTATCGGGGAGGAGAGACCCAGTACTTC	CASSYRGGETQYF
TRBJ2-2	TRBV19	-	TRBD1	TGTGCCAGTAGTGGGGGTACAGGGGGCTACACCGGGGAGCTGTTTTTT	CASSGGTGGYTGELFF
TRBJ1-2	TRBV7-2	-	-	TGTGCCAGCAGCTTAGCGTTGGCAGGGTCTTATGGCTACACCTTC	CASSLALAGSYGYTF
TRBJ2-7	TRBV3-1/TRBV3-2	-	TRBD1	TGTGCCAGCAGCCAAGGATATGGTAGGACAGGGGGTATTGGGGAGCAGTACTTC	CASSQGYGRTGGIGEQYF
TRBJ2-6	TRBV28	few	-	TGTGCCAGCAGTGTTAACTCTGGGGCCAACGTCCTGACTTTC	CASSVNSGANVLTF
TRBJ2-5	TRBV2	once	TRBD1	TGTGCCAGCAGTGATGACAGGGGACAAGAGACCCAGTACTTC	CASSDDRGQETQYF
TRBJ2-7	TRBV29-1	-	-	TGCAGCGGCGGACTAAGCTCCTACGAGCAGTACTTC	CSGGLSSYEQYF
TRBJ1-2	TRBV5-1	-	-	TGCGCCAGCAGCCCCCCGGCGGACAGCTATGGCTACACCTTC	CASSPPADSYGYTF
TRBJ1-3	TRBV10-3	-	-	TGTGCCATCAGTGGCGAGAATGGAAACACCATATATTTT	CAISGENGNTIYF
TRBJ2-7	TRBV18	once	-	TGTGCCAGCTCACCCCTTGACACGTCCTACGAGCAGTACTTC	CASSPLDTSYEQYF
TRBJ2-7	TRBV30	-	TRBD2	TGTGCCTGGAGTGTACCTAGCGGGAGAATTTCCTACGAGCAGTACTTC	CAWSVPSGRISYEQYF
TRBJ1-1	TRBV28	few	-	TGTGCCAGCAGAACTACCAGAATAGACACTGAAGCTTTCTTT	CASRTTRIDTEAFF
TRBJ2-7	TRBV5-4	-	TRBD2	TGTGCCAGCAGCTTGGGCCGCAGCGGGAGAGGCTACGAGCAGTACTTC	CASSLGRSGRGYEQYF
TRBJ1-3	TRBV5-1	-	-	TGCGCCTGTTCCCCAGGGGAAAGCTCTGGAAACACCATATATTTT	CACSPGESSGNTIYF
TRBJ2-1	TRBV11-2	-	-	TGTGCCAGCAGCCCCAGGACTGAGAGGCGGGATGAGCAGTTCTTC	CASSPRTERRDEQFF
TRBJ1-2	TRBV25-1	few	TRBD1	TGTGCCACCTCCCGGGACAGGGCCGAAGGTAACTATGGCTACACCTTC	CATSRDRAEGNYGYTF
TRBJ2-7	TRBV19	-	TRBD2	TGTGCCAGTAGCCCAGGACTCGGGAGGTCCTACGAGCAGTACTTC	CASSPGLGRSYEQYF
TRBJ1-2	TRBV13	-	TRBD1	TGTGCCAGCAGCTTGTGGGGGAGGCAGGGGGCAGATGGCTACACCTTC	CASSLWGRQGADGYTF
TRBJ1-4	TRBV5-6	-	-	TGTGCCAGCAGCTTACAGGGTCCTGGTAATGAAAAACTGTTTTTT	CASSLQGPGNEKLFF
TRBJ2-7	TRBV27	-	-	TGTGCCAGCAGTCCCGTGACTCTGAGCTCCTACGAGCAGTACTTC	CASSPVTLSSYEQYF
TRBJ1-1	TRBV11-3	-	TRBD1	TGTGCCAGCAGCTTAACAGGGGCCACTGAAGCTTTCTTT	CASSLTGATEAFF
TRBJ2-5	TRBV5-1	-	TRBD1	TGCGCCAGCAGCCAAACCGGGACAGAAGAGACCCAGTACTTC	CASSQTGTEETQYF
TRBJ2-7	TRBV4-3	-	TRBD2	TGCGCCAGCAGACCACTAGCGGGGGCCACAAGGCAGTACTTC	CASRPLAGATRQYF
TRBJ2-2	TRBV2	few	-	TGTGCCAGCAGTGGGACAGAGAACACCGGGGAGCTGTTTTTT	CASSGTENTGELFF
TRBJ1-2	TRBV5-6	-	TRBD1	TGTGCCAGCAGCCGGACAGGGGGTCGTGGCTACACCTTC	CASSRTGGRGYTF